Presented here are 6 T cell receptor beta chains from one specimen sequenced in a study of T cells expressing NK-cell markers. TCRdb re-called the 5' RACE reads and gives one entry per CDR3 protein, without DNA. Its table records hundreds of thousands of distinct CDR3 sequences. The sample was blood T cells: a sorted CD56 or NKG2C T cell subset, CD4+ or CD8+ T cells, or bulk PBMC T cells (not recorded which). The source of these receptors is a woman between 18 and 70 years old in good health.

The gene calls are TRBV27 and TRBJ1-6. CDR1 is MNHEY and CDR2 is SMNVEV in the germline V gene (reference sequence). The CDR3 totals 15 residues. Here the CDR3 reads CASSHRALFNSPLHF.

The chain uses TRBV11-1 and TRBJ2-4; the D call of TRBD2 rests on TCRdb alone, since no DNA is present to check it. CDR1 and CDR2 from the germline V gene are SGHAT and FQDESV (reference sequence). The CDR3 consists of 22 residues. This chain's CDR3 is CASSLATVLLAGVESAKNIQYF.

The chain has TRBV20-1 and TRBJ2-1; TCRdb indicates TRBD1, and absent DNA this call remains unverified. The CDR3 covers 16 residues. CDR1 and CDR2 (germline): DFQATT, SNEGSKA (reference sequence). CDR3: CSASLNQGSFHNEQFF.

The chain joins TRBV12-3 or TRBV12-4 to TRBJ1-5. The CDR3 runs to 14 residues. The CDR3 sequence is CASTYSGSNQPQHF.

The chain recombines TRBV7-2 with TRBJ1-1; absent DNA, TCRdb's TRBD1 call cannot be checked. Germline values: CDR1 SGHTA, CDR2 FQGNSA. The CDR3 loop spans 16 amino acids. The CDR3 here is CASSGRRTGSGTEAFF.

The chain recombines TRBV5-1 with TRBJ2-5; TCRdb proposes TRBD2, but this gene call is untestable without DNA. Germline V lookup: CDR1 SGHRS, CDR2 YFSETQ. This CDR3 spans 15 amino acids. The CDR3 spells CASSPGLAGLETQYF.